One and the same sample provided the 27 T cell receptor beta chains below, sequenced in a study of T cells in Graves' hyperthyroidism and ophthalmopathy. Researchers took RNA transcripts and amplified the TCR beta CDR3 regions from them. The HTBI set primed first-round TCR CDR3 RT-PCR. TCRdb re-derived calls from the multiplex PCR reads in MiXCR, one entry per CDR3 protein. The table lists approximately 210,000 distinct CDR3 sequences, approximately 17% of them singletons, with approximately 46% in the top ten. Sequencing was carried out using blood. All receptors come from a man over 45 with Graves' hyperthyroidism.

This clonotype was recorded at least ten times. V and J are TRBV20-1 and TRBJ2-1; D may be TRBD2 (6 bases). Trimming removed 3 bases at V and 8 bases at J, with 11 bases between. The CDR3 runs 12 residues. CDR1 is DFQATT, CDR2 SNEGSKA, per germline (reference sequence). CDR3 sequence (DNA): TGCAGTGCTAGTTGGGGAGGTGATGAGCAGTTCTTC. Translating gives CSASWGGDEQFF.

This clonotype showed up many times. The chain employs TRBV28 and TRBJ2-6; the D gene is possibly TRBD1 (5 bases). Looked up from germline, CDR1 is MDHEN and CDR2 is SYDVKM. The CDR3 consists of 16 residues. V was clipped by 3 bases and J by 6 bases, with 15 bases between them. In DNA, the CDR3 is TGTGCCAGCAGTTTCCTGACAGAGTCTTTGGCCAACGTCCTGACTTTC. Translating it yields CASSFLTESLANVLTF.

V is TRBV6-1 and J is TRBJ2-3; TRBD2 aligns across 7 bases. Losses at the gene ends were 6 bases for V and 2 bases for J; bases not matched to a gene: 5. CDR3 length: 14 residues. Germline values: CDR1 MNHNS, CDR2 SASEGT. The DNA for the CDR3 is TGTGCCAGCAGCGGCGGGAGCCTCACAGATACGCAGTATTTT. Its protein is CASSGGSLTDTQYF.

This clonotype was seen more than once but under ten times. The V call is TRBV9, the J call TRBJ2-1, with 8 positions matching TRBD2. Germline V CDR1 and CDR2: SGDLS, YYNGEE. The CDR3 spans 17 residues. J lost 4 bases, V lost 0 bases, and 9 bases had no gene match. The CDR3 nucleotides are TGTGCCAGCAGCGTAGAATCTGGAGCGGGAGTGTACAATGAGCAGTTCTTC. Translating gives CASSVESGAGVYNEQFF.

This clonotype occurred a few times. This chain connects TRBV7-6 to TRBJ1-4; TRBD1 might be the D (6 bases). Trimming left V 5 bases short and J 2 bases short, with 12 bases between. The CDR3 has 15 amino acids. Germline CDR1 reads SGHVS; CDR2 reads FNYEAQ. In DNA, the CDR3 is TGTGCCAGCAGCCCTAACAGGGTCACTAATGAAAAACTGTTTTTT. Translated, it gives CASSPNRVTNEKLFF.

This clonotype came up many times. The J gene is TRBJ2-2, the V gene TRBV20-1, with unresolved D. The CDR3 length is 13 residues. Between the trimmed V and J ends, which lost 5 bases and 1 base, there was a span of 8 bases. Germline values: CDR1 DFQATT, CDR2 SNEGSKA (reference sequence). In DNA, the CDR3 is TGCAGTGCTGGGTCGGGGAACACCGGGGAGCTGTTTTTT. Encoded protein: CSAGSGNTGELFF.

There are many counts of this clonotype. J is TRBJ2-5 and V is TRBV12-3 or TRBV12-4; TRBD2 matches at 14 bases. The V segment lost 6 bases and the J segment 0 bases; nucleotides outside the gene matches: 3. The CDR3 is 16 amino acids. The CDR3 spells CASSRTSGRYQETQYF. DNA for the CDR3: TGTGCCAGCAGCCGGACTAGCGGGAGGTACCAAGAGACCCAGTACTTC.

J is TRBJ2-3 and V is TRBV7-8; D is unresolved. Germline lookup yields CDR1 SGHVS and CDR2 FQNEAQ. This CDR3 is built from 12 residues. The germline V and J ends were trimmed by 6 bases and 10 bases, with 14 bases remaining between them. The CDR3 DNA reads as TGTGCCAGCAGTTTAATCATTGATGCGCAGTATTTT. Protein product: CASSLIIDAQYF.

The rearrangement uses TRBV25-1 and TRBJ1-5; 8 nucleotides agree with TRBD1. CDR3 size: 17 residues. V was clipped by 4 bases and J by 0 bases; unmatched bases: 8. Looked up from germline, CDR1 is MGHDK and CDR2 is SYGVNS. In nucleotides, the CDR3 is TGTGCCAGCAGTGCTGGGACAGGCCCTTATAGCAATCAGCCCCAGCATTTT. Translated, it gives CASSAGTGPYSNQPQHF.

The chain recombines TRBV27 with TRBJ2-1, with 12 bases aligning to TRBD2. The CDR3 covers 16 residues. Trimming took 2 bases from V and 7 from J; bases not matched to a gene: 6. The germline V gene encodes CDR1 MNHEY and CDR2 SMNVEV (reference sequence). The CDR3 is CASSLPLTSGRNEQFF. CDR3 nucleotide sequence: TGTGCCAGCAGTTTACCACTGACTAGCGGGAGAAATGAGCAGTTCTTC.

This chain joins TRBV18 and TRBJ2-6; TRBD2 aligns across 9 bases. CDR3 length equals 17 residues. Unmatched junction bases numbered 3, after V lost 1 base and J lost 2 bases. Germline-derived CDR1 and CDR2 are KGHSH and LQKENI. The CDR3 region has the DNA TGTGCCAGCTCACCACGCATAGCGGGAGCTGGGGCCAACGTCCTGACTTTC. As protein: CASSPRIAGAGANVLTF.

This clonotype was seen at least ten times. This chain joins TRBV27 and TRBJ2-7, with D tentatively TRBD1 (6 bases). V lost 6 bases to trimming and J lost 1 base, with 13 bases between them. This CDR3 is 14 amino acids long. CDR1 MNHEY and CDR2 SMNVEV come from the germline V gene (reference sequence). The CDR3 sequence: CASRSYTGSYEQYF. CDR3 nucleotide sequence: TGTGCCAGCAGGTCTTATACAGGGTCCTACGAGCAGTACTTC.

This clonotype has only a few counts. The rearrangement uses TRBV7-9 and TRBJ1-4; 8 positions agree with TRBD1. In germline, CDR1 is SEHNR, CDR2 FQNEAQ (reference sequence). The CDR3 loop spans 14 amino acids. V was clipped by 5 bases and J by 5 bases; unmatched bases: 4. CDR3 DNA: TGTGCCAGCAGCCCCGGACAGGGAAATGAAAAACTGTTTTTT. Translated: CASSPGQGNEKLFF.

The chain joins TRBV5-1 to TRBJ1-5, with 10 bases fitting TRBD1. The V segment lost 4 bases and the J segment 1 base; nucleotides outside the gene matches: 5. Germline CDR1 reads SGHRS; CDR2 reads YFSETQ. The CDR3 length is 16 residues. CDR3 sequence reads: CASSLDRGLSNQPQHF. The CDR3 DNA follows: TGCGCCAGCAGCCTCGACAGGGGGCTGAGCAATCAGCCCCAGCATTTT.

The chain has TRBV20-1 and TRBJ1-5; D call uncertain. V was clipped by 2 bases and J by 5 bases, with 16 bases between them. CDR1 is DFQATT and CDR2 is SNEGSKA in the germline V gene (reference sequence). CDR3 length: 15 amino acids. The CDR3 sequence: CSARFSGRTDQPQHF. The CDR3 bases are TGCAGTGCTAGATTTTCGGGGAGAACTGATCAGCCCCAGCATTTT.

The CDR3 protein is CASRDRVQETQYF. DNA for the CDR3: TGTGCCAGCAGGGACAGGGTGCAAGAGACCCAGTACTTC. This chain uses TRBV6-2 or TRBV6-3 with TRBJ2-5, with 8 bases aligning to TRBD1. This CDR3 spans 13 amino acids. Germline trimming cut 6 bases from V and 2 bases from J; bases unmatched to any gene: 2. CDR1 MNHEY and CDR2 SVGEGT come from the germline V gene.

The gene calls are TRBV18 and TRBJ2-7, with TRBD1 identical over 8 bases. CDR3 length equals 15 residues. Trimming at V came to 3 bases and at J to 3 bases, leaving 7 bases not matched to a gene. Germline V gene sequence: CDR1 KGHSH, CDR2 LQKENI. As DNA, the CDR3 is TGTGCCAGCTCACCGCCCGGGACAGGAAACTACGAGCAGTACTTC. Residues: CASSPPGTGNYEQYF.

This clonotype came up once. The chain has TRBV7-9 and TRBJ2-2; 14 nucleotides match TRBD2. In germline, CDR1 is SEHNR, CDR2 FQNEAQ (reference sequence). This CDR3 comprises 17 residues. J was trimmed by 5 bases and V by 4 bases; bases with no gene match: 6. The CDR3 protein is CASSWGLAGVGTGELFF. CDR3 bases: TGTGCCAGCAGCTGGGGACTAGCGGGAGTCGGGACCGGGGAGCTGTTTTTT.

The chain links TRBV3-1 to TRBJ2-1; 7 positions match TRBD2. The DNA end is a closer match to TRBJ2-7, so the J assignment may be wrong. This CDR3 is built from 14 residues. Germline-derived CDR1 and CDR2 are LGHDT and YNNKEL (reference sequence). The CDR3 DNA is TGTGCCAGCAGCCAACTAGCGGCCTACAATGAGCAGTACTTC. Translated, it gives CASSQLAAYNEQYF.

The table lists this clonotype with many counts. The chain combines TRBV20-1 with TRBJ2-7; TRBD1 is a possible D gene (6 bases). Trimming took 1 base from V and 4 from J, leaving 20 bases between them. The CDR3 runs 16 residues. Per the germline V gene, CDR1 is DFQATT and CDR2 is SNEGSKA (reference sequence). The CDR3 DNA reads as TGCAGTGCTAGAGGCCGCCAGGGGATTCTCGTTTACGAGCAGTACTTC. Protein sequence: CSARGRQGILVYEQYF.

There are many counts of this clonotype. The V and J genes are TRBV7-8 and TRBJ1-1, with 10 bases identical to TRBD1. The germline V gene has CDR1 SGHVS and CDR2 FQNEAQ. The ends lost 4 bases at V and 10 bases at J; junction bases unmatched: 9. The CDR3 is 14 residues long. This CDR3 reads CASSSGQGGSLAFF. The CDR3 DNA is TGTGCCAGCAGCTCAGGACAGGGGGGATCCCTAGCTTTCTTT.

This sequence joins TRBV10-3 and TRBJ2-7; 13 positions agree with TRBD2. Germline CDR1 and CDR2: ENHRY and SYGVKD. The CDR3 length is 13 residues. Losses at the gene ends were 4 bases for V and 6 bases for J; bases not matched to a gene: 0. Here the CDR3 reads CAISGLAGGEQYF. For the CDR3, the DNA is TGTGCCATCAGTGGACTAGCGGGAGGCGAGCAGTACTTC.

The chain joins TRBV27 to TRBJ2-7; a possible D gene is TRBD1 (5 bases). V lost 3 bases, J lost 6 bases, and 12 bases lay in between. CDR1 and CDR2 from the germline V gene are MNHEY and SMNVEV (reference sequence). CDR3 length equals 13 residues. The CDR3 DNA reads as TGTGCCAGCAGTTTCAGCCAGGGTAGCGAGCAGTACTTC. Amino acids: CASSFSQGSEQYF.

This clonotype was counted many times. V is TRBV10-3 and J is TRBJ2-7; 9 positions match TRBD1. J gave up 4 bases and V 3 bases, and 7 bases lay outside the gene matches. Germline V gives CDR1 ENHRY, CDR2 SYGVKD. This CDR3 contains 15 residues. The CDR3 nucleotides are TGTGCCATCAGTGACGGGGTACAGGGGGCTTACGAGCAGTACTTC. Its protein is CAISDGVQGAYEQYF.

This clonotype was seen once. This clone may be a read error of a much larger clone one base away. The rearrangement joins TRBV7-9 to TRBJ2-7; tentatively, D is TRBD1 (6 bases). Germline CDR1 is SEHNR and CDR2 is FQNEAQ (reference sequence). This CDR3 contains 16 residues. V was clipped by 5 bases and J by 2 bases, with 19 bases between them. The CDR3 here is CASSPPLGAGAYEQYF. The DNA for the CDR3 is TGTGCCAGCAGCCCCCCGCTCGGGGCAGGGGCCTACGAGCAGTACTTC.

The sample holds a few counts of this clonotype. The chain carries TRBV20-1 and TRBJ2-2; TRBD1 is a possible D gene (6 bases). The CDR3 totals 14 residues. Germline values: CDR1 DFQATT, CDR2 SNEGSKA (reference sequence). V gave up 5 bases and J gave up 2 bases, with 12 bases separating them. CDR3 coding DNA: TGCAGTGCTCAAGGACAGACCAACACCGGGGAGCTGTTTTTT. Its protein is CSAQGQTNTGELFF.

With respect to this clonotype: No conserved phenylalanine or tryptophan is present at the end of the CDR3, so a read error is the likely explanation. The rearrangement links TRBV6-1 to TRBJ2-7, with 8 bases identical to TRBD2. After removal of 7 bases from V and 0 bases from J, the junction contained 5 bases not matched to a gene. The CDR3 contains 14 residues. CDR1 is MNHNS, CDR2 SASEGT, per germline. The CDR3 region is CASNDGGDSYEQYS. DNA for the CDR3: TGTGCCAGCAACGACGGGGGGGACTCCTACGAGCAGTACTCC.